This T cell receptor (beta chain) was obtained from a study of blood T cell repertoires in COVID-19. The germline V gene has CDR1 SGHNT and CDR2 YYREEE (reference sequence). CDR3 length equals 15 residues. J gave up 4 bases and V 5 bases, and 4 bases lay outside the gene matches. Using immunoSEQ multiplex PCR, the repertoire was profiled, and TCRdb retains in-frame clones only, with some absent. Of roughly 80,000 clones listed, around 82% were seen once; the top ten hold around a fifth. This rearrangement joins TRBV5-4 to TRBJ1-6; 9 bases align to TRBD1. Sequencing was carried out using peripheral blood. The clonotype originates from a human donor in a cohort sampled during active COVID-19. CDR3 nucleotides: TGTGCCAGCAGGTGGGACAGGGATTATAATTCACCCCTCCACTTT. It translates to CASRWDRDYNSPLHF.